A selection of T cell receptor beta chains follows, all from one sample in a study of identical twins. MiXCR was run by TCRdb on the 5' RACE reads, yielding one entry per CDR3 protein. The repertoire includes about 690,000 distinct CDR3 sequences, approximately 6% of them detected once, and roughly 1.6% sits in the top ten. Sequences were obtained from naive T cells sorted from blood. Source of these receptors: a man aged 18 to 29 in good health. CDR3s include the opening cysteine and the closing phenylalanine or tryptophan. A D gene is named only where the DNA matches it firmly. Where a row states a size, it is once, few, many or the class of an expanded clone; other rows omit it.

clone size,J gene,D gene,CDR3 length,V gene,CDR3 DNA,CDR3 protein
many,TRBJ2-7,-,13,TRBV28,TGTGCCACTCTGGACTACCGGCGGGACGAGCAGTACTTC,CATLDYRRDEQYF
many,TRBJ2-1,-,14,TRBV5-1,TGCGCCAGCAGCTTCGTGGGGCCCTACAATGAGCAGTTCTTC,CASSFVGPYNEQFF
few,TRBJ2-1,-,14,TRBV19,TGTGCCAGTAGTAGGGCTAGCGAGAACAATGAGCAGTTCTTC,CASSRASENNEQFF
few,TRBJ2-1,-,13,TRBV5-6,TGTGCCAGCAGCTTCCCGGGACCCAATGAGCAGTTCTTC,CASSFPGPNEQFF
many,TRBJ2-1,TRBD2,16,TRBV29-1,TGCAGCGTTGAAATTTCTCGGACTAGCGGAAACAATGAGCAGTTCTTC,CSVEISRTSGNNEQFF
-,TRBJ1-5,-,17,TRBV4-1,TGCGCCAGCAGCCAAGATTACAGGGTTCCCCCCAATCAGCCCCAGCATTTT,CASSQDYRVPPNQPQHF
-,TRBJ2-1,-,16,TRBV24-1,TGTGCCACCAGTGGTTCCCTAGCCCCCTCCTACAATGAGCAGTTCTTC,CATSGSLAPSYNEQFF
many,TRBJ2-1,-,18,TRBV24-1,TGTGCCACCAGTGATTTAGGCACTAGCAGGAGCTCCTACAATGAGCAGTTCTTC,CATSDLGTSRSSYNEQFF
many,TRBJ1-3,-,14,TRBV12-3/TRBV12-4,TGTGCCAGCAGTTTCGTCAGGGCTGGAAACACCATATATTTT,CASSFVRAGNTIYF
many,TRBJ2-7,-,13,TRBV7-9,TGTGCCAGCAGCTTGGTCTCTGCCTACGAGCAGTACTTC,CASSLVSAYEQYF
many,TRBJ2-3,-,15,TRBV15,TGTGCCACCAGCAGAGCTTACGGACGCACAGATACGCAGTATTTT,CATSRAYGRTDTQYF
many,TRBJ2-3,-,15,TRBV3-1,TGTGCCAGCAGCCAAGATAGCTCGGTCCCAGATACGCAGTATTTT,CASSQDSSVPDTQYF
many,TRBJ1-4,-,15,TRBV14,TGTGCCAGCAGCCCGAGGGACGGAATCAATGAAAAACTGTTTTTT,CASSPRDGINEKLFF
-,TRBJ1-1,-,14,TRBV6-1,TGTGCCAGCAGTGAAGCGGACATAAACACTGAAGCTTTCTTT,CASSEADINTEAFF
many,TRBJ1-5,-,15,TRBV4-3,TGCGCCAGCAGCCAAGATCGGGCAGCAAATCAGCCCCAGCATTTT,CASSQDRAANQPQHF
few,TRBJ2-6,-,19,TRBV20-1,TGCAGTGCTAGTCTCGGGTTCGGTGTAGCCTACTCTGGGGCCAACGTCCTGACTTTC,CSASLGFGVAYSGANVLTF
many,TRBJ2-3,-,14,TRBV12-3/TRBV12-4,TGTGCCTCAGCGGGGCAGGGGCGCACAGATACGCAGTATTTT,CASAGQGRTDTQYF
many,TRBJ1-5,-,14,TRBV4-2,TGTGCCAGCAGCCAAGATACAGAGATAGGGGGGGTGCATTTT,CASSQDTEIGGVHF
few,TRBJ2-2,TRBD2,19,TRBV18,TGTGCCAGCTCACCAAGCCCTAGCGGAAGGGCCGCGAACACCGGGGAGCTGTTTTTT,CASSPSPSGRAANTGELFF
few,TRBJ1-1,TRBD1,14,TRBV5-1,TGCGCCAGCAGCACGACAGGGGGCGGCACTGAAGCTTTCTTT,CASSTTGGGTEAFF
-,TRBJ2-2,-,17,TRBV5-1,TGCGCCAGCAGCTTGGCACGCGGAGATCCGAACACCGGGGAGCTGTTTTTT,CASSLARGDPNTGELFF
few,TRBJ1-2,-,12,TRBV6-2/TRBV6-3,TGTGCCAGCAGTCGAGAGAACTATGGCTACACCTTC,CASSRENYGYTF
-,TRBJ2-1,TRBD2,16,TRBV3-1,TGTGCCAGCAGCCAAGCATCTAGCGGGCCCTCACCCAGGCAGTTCTTC,CASSQASSGPSPRQFF
few,TRBJ2-2,TRBD2,16,TRBV6-1,TGTGCCAGCAGTAATCAAGCGGGAGTATGGACCGGGGAGCTGTTTTTT,CASSNQAGVWTGELFF
many,TRBJ1-4,-,15,TRBV6-1,TGTGCCAGCAGTCAGGGAGGACCGTCGTATGAAAAACTGTTTTTT,CASSQGGPSYEKLFF
many,TRBJ2-1,TRBD2,16,TRBV5-1,TGCGCCAGCAGCTTGGATAGGACTAGCGGTCCCAATGAGCAGTTCTTC,CASSLDRTSGPNEQFF
few,TRBJ2-2,-,13,TRBV6-5,TGTGCCAGCAGTGCTCGAGACACCGGGGAGCTGTTTTTT,CASSARDTGELFF
many,TRBJ2-3,TRBD1,18,TRBV5-1,TGCGCCAGCAGCTTGGGGACCGTGGACAGGGTATTAACAGATACGCAGTATTTT,CASSLGTVDRVLTDTQYF
-,TRBJ2-2,TRBD2,16,TRBV7-2,TGTGCCAGCAGCACCCGACTAGCCACGGGAACCGGGGAGCTGTTTTTT,CASSTRLATGTGELFF
many,TRBJ1-3,-,15,TRBV11-2,TGTGCCAGCAGCGCCTCTTCGGGCTCTGGAAACACCATATATTTT,CASSASSGSGNTIYF
many,TRBJ2-4,TRBD1,17,TRBV6-1,TGTGCCAGCAGTGAAGTGGGCCCAGGGGGTCTCAAAAACATTCAGTACTTC,CASSEVGPGGLKNIQYF
many,TRBJ2-2,-,14,TRBV11-2,TGTGCCAGCAGCTTCACCGAGCCAACCGGGGAGCTGTTTTTT,CASSFTEPTGELFF
few,TRBJ1-5,-,13,TRBV6-2/TRBV6-3,TGTGCCAGCAAGGAGAGCGGCAATCAGCCCCAGCATTTT,CASKESGNQPQHF
many,TRBJ2-1,-,13,TRBV7-8,TGTGCCAGCAGACAGAGCTCCTACAATGAGCAGTTCTTC,CASRQSSYNEQFF
many,TRBJ2-2,-,14,TRBV5-1,TGCGCCAGCAGCTGGTACTACCGCACCGGGGAGCTGTTTTTT,CASSWYYRTGELFF
few,TRBJ2-1,-,22,TRBV13,TGTGCCAGCAGCCCCCTCCAGACGGTTTCGGGTTTGGCTAGCGACTCCTACAATGAGCAGTTCTTC,CASSPLQTVSGLASDSYNEQFF
many,TRBJ1-5,-,15,TRBV28,TGTGCCAGCAGTTTGCCCCCCAGGGGATACCAGCCCCAGCATTTT,CASSLPPRGYQPQHF
-,TRBJ2-5,-,16,TRBV7-2,TGTGCCAGCAGCTTAGTAGCAGAGTCGGGCCAAGAGACCCAGTACTTC,CASSLVAESGQETQYF
many,TRBJ2-3,-,12,TRBV7-6,TGTGCCAGCAATGTGCTAACAGATACGCAGTATTTT,CASNVLTDTQYF
-,TRBJ2-1,-,11,TRBV20-1,TGCAGCCGACAGAGAAACAATGAGCAGTTCTTC,CSRQRNNEQFF